A selection of T cell receptor beta chains follows, all from one sample in a study of blood T cell repertoires in COVID-19. Generated by immunoSEQ multiplex PCR, the TCRdb table keeps only in-frame clones and is missing some. The sample comprises about 130,000 clones, about four fifths of which are singletons, and roughly 10% rests with the top ten. Sequenced material: peripheral blood. These receptors were obtained from a man aged 40-50 years with active or convalescent COVID-19. Each CDR3 is given without its conserved first and last residue. Clone sizes are given selectively: once, few, many, or a class where the clone is expanded.

clone_size: .
j_call: TRBJ2-4
v_call: TRBV19
cdr3_aa: ASSPLTLLAKNIQY

clone_size: .
j_call: TRBJ2-2
v_call: TRBV2
cdr3_aa: ASREGQGGTGELF

clone_size: .
j_call: TRBJ1-1
v_call: TRBV5-5
cdr3_aa: ASSFGTANTEAF

clone_size: once
j_call: TRBJ2-5
v_call: TRBV5-1
cdr3_aa: ASSFSTGGTQETQY

clone_size: .
j_call: TRBJ2-5
v_call: TRBV15
cdr3_aa: AARQGNRETQY

clone_size: .
j_call: TRBJ1-3
v_call: TRBV6-5
cdr3_aa: ASSYSRQGSNTIY

clone_size: .
j_call: TRBJ2-1
v_call: TRBV11-2
cdr3_aa: ASSAGLAGPNEQF

clone_size: once
j_call: TRBJ2-7
v_call: TRBV15
cdr3_aa: ATSRAGQGTYEQY

clone_size: few
j_call: TRBJ2-7
v_call: TRBV4-1
cdr3_aa: ASSHSPADNSYEQY

clone_size: .
j_call: TRBJ1-2
v_call: TRBV6-5
cdr3_aa: ASSYSASSNYGYT

clone_size: .
j_call: TRBJ1-6
v_call: TRBV18
cdr3_aa: ASSPAGAFGSYNSPLH

clone_size: .
j_call: TRBJ1-4
v_call: TRBV19
cdr3_aa: ASSTVQGRYEKLF

clone_size: .
j_call: TRBJ2-7
v_call: TRBV7-9
cdr3_aa: ASSLEGATEQY

clone_size: .
j_call: TRBJ2-6
v_call: TRBV4-3
cdr3_aa: ASSQDAAGMGVSGANVLT

clone_size: .
j_call: TRBJ1-4
v_call: TRBV4-2
cdr3_aa: ASRQAPLGEGATNEKLF

clone_size: .
j_call: TRBJ1-1
v_call: TRBV30
cdr3_aa: AWRVKGHQNTEAF